Shown below are 25 T cell receptor beta chains from a single sample sequenced in a study of T cell responses to AZD1222 COVID-19 vaccine. Assay used: immunoSEQ multiplex PCR; TCRdb lists only in-frame clones, some missing. The sample includes over 75,000 clones, 75% to 90% of them seen just once. The specimen comprised peripheral blood, sampled on day 0 of AZD1222 vaccination. The receptors here all came from an adult in good health.

A single count supports this clone. The genes are TRBV13 and TRBJ2-1, with 14 nucleotides matching TRBD2. The CDR3 extends over 21 amino acids. Germline V lookup: CDR1 PRHDT, CDR2 FYEKMQ (reference sequence). V shed 4 bases and J 4 bases; nucleotides not matched to a gene: 18. This CDR3 is CASSSRLPGLAGVRSYNEQFF. CDR3 DNA: TGTGCCAGCAGCTCTCGACTGCCGGGACTAGCGGGAGTACGGAGTTACAATGAGCAGTTCTTC. The full variable domain, its missing parts supplied by reference TRBV13 and TRBJ2-1, is AAGVIQSPRHLIKEKRETATLKCYPIPRHDTVYWYQQGPGQDPQFLISFYEKMQSDKGSIPDRFSAQQFSDYHSELNMSSLELGDSALYFCASSSRLPGLAGVRSYNEQFFGPGTRLTVL.

The chain joins TRBV11-2 to TRBJ2-3; 8 bases are a match to TRBD2. The CDR3 sequence is 15 residues long. Losses at the gene ends were 0 bases for V and 2 bases for J; bases not matched to a gene: 1. Germline V lookup: CDR1 SGHAT, CDR2 FQNNGV. The CDR3: CASSLDGRATDTQYF. CDR3 sequence (DNA): TGTGCCAGCAGCTTAGACGGGAGGGCCACAGATACGCAGTATTTT. Supplemented by reference TRBV11-2 and TRBJ2-3, the full variable domain reads EAGVAQSPRYKIIEKRQSVAFWCNPISGHATLYWYQQILGQGPKLLIQFQNNGVVDDSQLPKDRFSAERLKGVDSTLKIQPAKLEDSAVYLCASSLDGRATDTQYFGPGTRLTVL.

This clone was seen once. The genes are TRBV18 and TRBJ2-3; possibly TRBD2 for D (5 bases). This CDR3 is built from 15 residues. V shed 0 bases and J shed 0 bases, with 7 bases lying between them. CDR1 and CDR2 (germline): KGHSH, LQKENI. The CDR3 protein is CASSPPSASTDTQYF. CDR3 sequence (DNA): TGTGCCAGCTCACCACCTAGCGCCAGCACAGATACGCAGTATTTT.

The chain employs TRBV24-1 and TRBJ1-2; no firm D call. Between the trimmed V and J ends, which lost 2 bases and 2 bases, there was a span of 8 bases. CDR1 KGHDR and CDR2 SFDVKD come from the germline V gene. The length of the CDR3 is 14 residues. CDR3 loop: CATSDSGINYGYTF. In DNA, the CDR3 is TGTGCCACCAGTGATTCCGGGATAAACTATGGCTACACCTTC.

The chain employs TRBV5-1 and TRBJ2-7, with a weak D call TRBD2 (6 bases). The CDR3 spans 14 residues. Germline V gene data show CDR1 as SGHRS and CDR2 as YFSETQ. V was shortened by 4 bases and J by 2 bases, with 13 bases between the two germline ends. This chain's CDR3 is CASSDPGLPYEQYF. As DNA, the CDR3 is TGCGCCAGCAGCGATCCGGGACTCCCCTACGAGCAGTACTTC.

This chain joins TRBV5-5 and TRBJ2-1; D is uncertain. Trimming removed 1 base at V and 0 bases at J, with 11 bases between. Germline CDR1 reads SGHKS; CDR2 reads YYEKEE (reference sequence). This CDR3 comprises 16 residues. The CDR3 here is CASSLRRTGSYNEQFF. The CDR3 bases are TGTGCCAGCAGCTTGAGGCGGACCGGCTCCTACAATGAGCAGTTCTTC.

V usage is TRBV6-5 and J usage is TRBJ1-5, with 10 positions matching TRBD1. This CDR3 contains 14 residues. With V trimmed by 6 bases and J by 5 bases, 4 bases remained unmatched. The germline CDR1 and CDR2 sequences are MNHEY and SVGAGI. The CDR3 sequence: CASSAGQGYQPQHF. The CDR3 DNA sequence: TGTGCCAGCAGCGCGGGACAGGGGTATCAGCCCCAGCATTTT.

The chain couples TRBV7-2 to TRBJ2-1; 8 bases line up with TRBD1. Losses at the gene ends were 1 base for V and 6 bases for J; bases not matched to a gene: 2. The CDR3 is 14 amino acids. Germline CDR1 SGHTA, CDR2 FQGNSA. The CDR3 DNA sequence: TGTGCCAGCAGCTTAGGGACAGGGTTCAATGAGCAGTTCTTC. Amino acid sequence: CASSLGTGFNEQFF.

CDR3 residues: CASSQGGYTEAFF. In DNA, the CDR3 is TGTGCCAGCAGTCAGGGAGGGTACACTGAAGCTTTCTTT. The chain has TRBV6-2 or TRBV6-3 and TRBJ1-1, with a tentative D call TRBD1 (5 bases). Germline V gene data show CDR1 as MNHEY and CDR2 as SVGEGT. The V end was cut by 5 bases, the J end by 3 bases, with 10 bases between. This CDR3 is built from 13 residues.

The chain combines TRBV7-3 with TRBJ2-3; weak D call: TRBD2 (6 bases). CDR1 is SGHTA and CDR2 is FQGTGA in the germline V gene. The CDR3 has 14 amino acids. V lost 8 bases and J lost 6, with 18 bases in between. Written as DNA, the CDR3 is TGTGCCAGCCGGAGTGGTAGCGGAGCGGATACGCAGTATTTT. Translating it yields CASRSGSGADTQYF.

This clone was picked up a small number of times. The chain is built from TRBV3-1 (or the pseudogene TRBV3-2) and TRBJ2-7; D tentatively reads TRBD1 or TRBD2 (5 bases each). From germline, CDR1 is LGHDT and CDR2 YNNKEL (reference sequence). The CDR3 extends over 15 amino acids. V was trimmed by 0 bases and J by 3 bases, leaving 12 bases between them. The CDR3 region is CASSQDPGSRYEQYF. The CDR3 bases are TGTGCCAGCAGCCAAGACCCAGGGAGCCGCTACGAGCAGTACTTC.

The gene calls are TRBV5-6 and TRBJ2-3; 9 positions agree with TRBD2. The CDR3 length is 15 residues. Looked up from germline, CDR1 is SGHDT and CDR2 is YYEEEE. Losses at the gene ends were 0 bases for V and 3 bases for J; bases not matched to a gene: 2. Here the CDR3 DNA reads TGTGCCAGCAGCTTGGGGCTAGCGGGAACAGATACGCAGTATTTT. This sequence encodes CASSLGLAGTDTQYF.

J is TRBJ1-5 and V is TRBV24-1; 10 bases map to TRBD1. CDR1 is KGHDR and CDR2 is SFDVKD in the germline V gene. CDR3 length: 16 amino acids. The J segment lost 4 bases and the V segment lost 4 bases, leaving 6 bases of the junction unmatched. For the CDR3, the DNA is TGTGCCACCAGTGAAGTCGGACAGGGGGGAAATCAGCCCCAGCATTTT. Its translation is CATSEVGQGGNQPQHF.

The CDR3 is CASSQKNIQYF. CDR3 DNA: TGCGCCAGCAGCCAGAAAAACATTCAGTACTTC. V usage is TRBV4-3 and J usage is TRBJ2-4; D unclear. The germline gives CDR1 LGHNA, CDR2 YSLEER. V was clipped by 3 bases and J by 4 bases, with 1 base between them. The CDR3 spans 11 residues.

The genes are TRBV7-8 and TRBJ1-2; D not resolved. The CDR3 contains 12 residues. The germline V and J ends were trimmed by 1 base and 8 bases, with 8 bases remaining between them. CDR1 is SGHVS and CDR2 is FQNEAQ in the germline V gene. The CDR3 sequence is CASSLVGDGYTF. CDR3 bases: TGTGCCAGCAGCTTAGTAGGTGACGGCTACACCTTC.

The chain links TRBV7-6 to TRBJ2-2, with 9 nucleotides matching TRBD1. This CDR3 is 15 amino acids long. Germline CDR1 SGHVS, CDR2 FNYEAQ. Trimming took 5 bases from V and 5 from J; bases not matched to a gene: 6. The CDR3 DNA reads TGTGCCAGCAGCCCGCGGGACAGGGAGACCGGGGAGCTGTTTTTT. It yields the protein CASSPRDRETGELFF. Full variable domain (missing parts from reference TRBV7-6 and TRBJ2-2): GAGVSQSPRYKVTKRGQDVALRCDPISGHVSLYWYRQALGQGPEFLTYFNYEAQQDKSGLPNDRFSAERPEGSISTLTIQRTEQRDSAMYRCASSPRDRETGELFFGEGSRLTVL.

The CDR3 sequence: CASSYSTGTGFHF. The DNA for the CDR3 is TGTGCCAGCAGTTACTCGACTGGGACAGGGTTCCACTTT. The chain couples TRBV6-5 to TRBJ1-6; 9 bases agree with TRBD1. The CDR3 contains 13 residues. Germline assignment: CDR1 MNHEY and CDR2 SVGAGI. V trimming: 0 bases; J trimming: 17 bases; junction bases outside the gene matches: 5.

J is TRBJ2-5 and V is TRBV18, with a possible D match to TRBD1 (5 bases). The CDR3 consists of 16 residues. The germline V gene has CDR1 KGHSH and CDR2 LQKENI. V gave up 2 bases and J gave up 5 bases, with 18 bases separating them. The CDR3 nucleotides read TGTGCCAGCTCACCAAATGAACAGGACCGAGGCGAGACCCAGTACTTC. Encoded protein: CASSPNEQDRGETQYF.

The J gene is TRBJ2-1, the V gene TRBV28, with 9 nucleotides matching TRBD2. The CDR3 has 17 amino acids. Germline values: CDR1 MDHEN, CDR2 SYDVKM. Losses at the gene ends were 2 bases for V and 8 bases for J; bases not matched to a gene: 13. The CDR3 region is CASSLVLPLAGNYEQFF. CDR3 in DNA: TGTGCCAGCAGTTTAGTACTACCTCTAGCGGGAAATTATGAGCAGTTCTTC.

J is TRBJ1-2 and V is TRBV6-1; tentatively, D is TRBD1 (5 bases). CDR3 size: 16 residues. The germline V and J ends were trimmed by 0 bases and 4 bases, with 15 bases remaining between them. Germline loops: CDR1 MNHNS, CDR2 SASEGT. CDR3 sequence (DNA): TGTGCCAGCAGTGAAGCGGGAATCGGGGGTTTCTATGGCTACACCTTC. Protein sequence: CASSEAGIGGFYGYTF.

This clone has a handful of counts. The chain is built from TRBV4-1 and TRBJ1-5, with unresolved D. The germline CDR1 and CDR2 sequences are MGHRA and YSYEKL. V lost 0 bases and J 9 bases, leaving 15 bases between the germline ends. The CDR3 extends over 15 amino acids. CDR3 bases: TGCGCCAGCAGCCAAGAAGTCGGCCGCTTAAGGCCCCAGCATTTT. Its protein product is CASSQEVGRLRPQHF.

The V call is TRBV28, the J call TRBJ2-7, with 8 positions matching TRBD1. The germline CDR1 and CDR2 sequences are MDHEN and SYDVKM. The CDR3 loop spans 15 amino acids. The trim removed 2 bases at V and 3 bases at J, leaving 6 bases unmatched. Here the CDR3 DNA reads TGTGCCAGCAGTTTACCCGGGACAGGTGACTACGAGCAGTACTTC. Translated: CASSLPGTGDYEQYF.

V is TRBV7-2 and J is TRBJ2-1; D gene unclear. CDR1 is SGHTA and CDR2 is FQGNSA in the germline V gene. V lost 4 bases to trimming and J lost 0 bases, with 7 bases between them. The CDR3 length is 14 residues. CDR3 loop: CASSYTISYNEQFF. CDR3 in DNA: TGTGCCAGCAGCTACACGATCTCCTACAATGAGCAGTTCTTC.

The J gene is TRBJ2-3, the V gene TRBV5-6, with 9 bases aligning to TRBD2. Per the germline V gene, CDR1 is SGHDT and CDR2 is YYEEEE. The J segment lost 6 bases and the V segment lost 0 bases, leaving 8 bases of the junction unmatched. This CDR3 is 16 amino acids long. The CDR3 DNA reads as TGTGCCAGCAGCTTGGGCGGTAGCGGGAGATTGGATACGCAGTATTTT. Amino acids: CASSLGGSGRLDTQYF. The whole variable domain, remainder taken from reference TRBV5-6 and TRBJ2-3, is DAGVTQSPTHLIKTRGQQVTLRCSPKSGHDTVSWYQQALGQGPQFIFQYYEEEERQRGNFPDRFSGHQFPNYSSELNVNALLLGDSALYLCASSLGGSGRLDTQYFGPGTRLTVL.

CDR3 coding DNA: TGTGCCTGGAGTGCCGGACAGGGAGTAATTCAGTACTTC. It encodes CAWSAGQGVIQYF. The rearrangement uses TRBV30 and TRBJ2-4; 8 bases agree with TRBD1. The CDR3 length is 13 residues. The V and J ends lost 1 base and 10 bases, in that order; junction bases with no gene match: 6. CDR1 and CDR2 from the germline V gene are GTSNPN and SVGIG (reference sequence).